The rows below give T cell receptor beta chains drawn from one sample of a study of memory CD4+ T cells and cytomegalovirus serostatus. Sequencing used immunoSEQ multiplex PCR; TCRdb keeps in-frame clones, though not all of them. The repertoire holds about 41,000 clones, with 70% to 80% as singletons. The sequencing sample was made of memory CD4+ T cells from blood. Receptors originate from an adult in good health and CMV-seronegative. The CDR3 runs from the conserved cysteine through the conserved F or W. A D gene is named only where the DNA matches it firmly.

. TRBJ2-3 TRBV7-3 TGTGCCAGCAGCTTAACTCGGGAACAGACAGATACGCAGTATTTT CASSLTREQTDTQYF
TRBD2 TRBJ2-5 TRBV9 TGTGCCAGCAGCGTAGAGGGACTAGGGGGTCGGGAGACCCAGTACTTC CASSVEGLGGRETQYF
. TRBJ1-4 TRBV4-2 TGTGCCAGCAGCCAAGAGGGGGCAACTAATGAAAAACTGTTTTTT CASSQEGATNEKLFF
TRBD2 TRBJ2-1 TRBV6-1 TGTGCCAGCAGTGAAAGGGTACCAGCGGGGGGCCGGTTCTACAATGAGCAGTTCTTC CASSERVPAGGRFYNEQFF
. TRBJ1-3 TRBV7-2 TGTGCCAGCAGCTTAGGCAGAATGTCAGGCACCATATATTTT CASSLGRMSGTIYF
TRBD1 TRBJ1-3 TRBV4-1 TGCGCCAGCGGGGGACAGTACTCTGGAAACACCATATATTTT CASGGQYSGNTIYF
. TRBJ2-3 TRBV28 TGTGCCAGCAGCACCGGGACGCAATCAGATACGCAGTATTTT CASSTGTQSDTQYF
. TRBJ1-1 TRBV6-6 TGTGCCAGCAGTTACTCGGGGTACACTGAAGCTTTCTTT CASSYSGYTEAFF
. TRBJ2-1 TRBV7-8 TGTGCCAGCAGCTTAGCTCTAAACTCGGCCTACAATGAGCAGTTCTTC CASSLALNSAYNEQFF
TRBD2 TRBJ2-1 TRBV5-1 TGCGCCAGCGAAGCTAGCGGGGAAGGGGATGAGCAGTTCTTC CASEASGEGDEQFF
. TRBJ2-1 TRBV5-1 TGCGCCAGCAGCTACGACCGAGTCAATGAGCAGTTCTTC CASSYDRVNEQFF